One and the same sample provided the 8 T cell receptor beta chains below, sequenced in a study of early T cells in non-severe SARS-CoV-2 infection. Each CDR3 protein is one row after TCRdb ran MiXCR on the 5' RACE reads. The sample contains about 56,000 distinct CDR3 sequences, roughly a tenth of which appear only once. Sequencing was carried out using whole blood. The receptors were gathered from an adult who was a healthcare worker with PCR-confirmed SARS-CoV-2 infection or an uninfected control (not recorded which).

V usage is TRBV29-1 and J usage is TRBJ2-1; D possibly corresponds to TRBD1 (6 bases). The CDR3 is 13 residues long. Per the germline V gene, CDR1 is SQVTM and CDR2 is ANQGSEA. V was shortened by 4 bases and J by 6 bases, with 13 bases between the two germline ends. CDR3 region: CSVGVTGFNEQFF. In DNA, the CDR3 is TGCAGCGTTGGGGTTACAGGGTTCAATGAGCAGTTCTTC.

V and J are TRBV13 and TRBJ1-2, with 7 bases fitting TRBD1. The V segment lost 5 bases and the J segment 2 bases; nucleotides outside the gene matches: 8. This CDR3 comprises 15 residues. CDR1 is PRHDT, CDR2 FYEKMQ, per germline (reference sequence). The CDR3 region has the DNA TGTGCCAGCAGCCACTTGACAGGGATCAACTATGGCTACACCTTC. Protein product: CASSHLTGINYGYTF. Using reference TRBV13 and TRBJ1-2 for the parts outside the CDR3, the full variable domain is AAGVIQSPRHLIKEKRETATLKCYPIPRHDTVYWYQQGPGQDPQFLISFYEKMQSDKGSIPDRFSAQQFSDYHSELNMSSLELGDSALYFCASSHLTGINYGYTFGSGTRLTVV.

The genes are TRBV30 and TRBJ2-2; TRBD2 is a possible D gene (6 bases). This CDR3 comprises 13 residues. V gave up 4 bases and J gave up 1 base, with 7 bases separating them. The V gene's germline CDR1 is GTSNPN and CDR2 SVGIG (reference sequence). The CDR3 is CAWTSENTGELFF. The CDR3 nucleotides are TGTGCCTGGACTAGCGAGAACACCGGGGAGCTGTTTTTT.

This clonotype was observed at least ten times. The chain couples TRBV20-1 to TRBJ2-5; 7 positions match TRBD2. The CDR3 is 11 residues long. Trimming cost V 5 bases and J 5 bases; bases outside gene matches: 2. Germline-derived CDR1 and CDR2 are DFQATT and SNEGSKA (reference sequence). The CDR3 spells CSALLAETQYF. CDR3 sequence (DNA): TGCAGTGCTTTACTAGCGGAGACCCAGTACTTC.

This clonotype turned up a few times. DNA for the CDR3: TGCAGTGCTTTTAGCGGGAGGCTTCACAATGAGCAGTTCTTC. Translated, it gives CSAFSGRLHNEQFF. The chain uses TRBV20-1 and TRBJ2-1; 10 bases map to TRBD2. This CDR3 is built from 14 residues. Unmatched junction bases numbered 6, after V lost 5 bases and J lost 5 bases. Germline V lookup: CDR1 DFQATT, CDR2 SNEGSKA (reference sequence).

This chain joins TRBV2 and TRBJ2-5, with a possible D match to TRBD2 (6 bases). The CDR3 length is 14 residues. V was trimmed by 6 bases and J by 6 bases, leaving 17 bases between them. The V gene's germline CDR1 is SNHLY and CDR2 FYNNEI. The CDR3 sequence: CASSAGTSGKTQYF. The CDR3 DNA is TGTGCCAGCAGCGCCGGGACTTCCGGAAAGACCCAGTACTTC. The whole variable domain, remainder taken from reference TRBV2 and TRBJ2-5, is EPEVTQTPSHQVTQMGQEVILRCVPISNHLYFYWYRQILGQKVEFLVSFYNNEISEKSEIFDDQFSVERPDGSNFTLKIRSTKLEDSAMYFCASSAGTSGKTQYFGPGTRLLVL.

This clonotype occurred many times. The chain combines TRBV28 with TRBJ1-1; weak D call: TRBD1 (5 bases). Germline CDR1 and CDR2: MDHEN and SYDVKM. The V end lost 7 bases, the J end lost 0 bases, and 12 bases lay between the germline ends. This CDR3 comprises 14 residues. CDR3 residues: CASTTTVLNTEAFF. Here the CDR3 DNA reads TGTGCCAGCACAACGACAGTCTTGAACACTGAAGCTTTCTTT. Together with reference TRBV28 and TRBJ1-1, the CDR3 gives the full variable domain: DVKVTQSSRYLVKRTGEKVFLECVQDMDHENMFWYRQDPGLGLRLIYFSYDVKMKEKGDIPEGYSVSREKKERFSLILESASTNQTSMYLCASTTTVLNTEAFFGQGTRLTVV.

There are a few counts of this clonotype. This chain links TRBV6-6 with TRBJ1-1; D might be TRBD1 (6 bases). CDR3 length: 13 amino acids. Looked up from germline, CDR1 is MNHNY and CDR2 is SVGAGI (reference sequence). Trimming pared 2 bases from V and 10 bases from J, leaving 14 bases between. In DNA, the CDR3 is TGTGCCAGCAGTTACGGTTTGGGGGCGAGAGCTTTCTTT. It translates to CASSYGLGARAFF.